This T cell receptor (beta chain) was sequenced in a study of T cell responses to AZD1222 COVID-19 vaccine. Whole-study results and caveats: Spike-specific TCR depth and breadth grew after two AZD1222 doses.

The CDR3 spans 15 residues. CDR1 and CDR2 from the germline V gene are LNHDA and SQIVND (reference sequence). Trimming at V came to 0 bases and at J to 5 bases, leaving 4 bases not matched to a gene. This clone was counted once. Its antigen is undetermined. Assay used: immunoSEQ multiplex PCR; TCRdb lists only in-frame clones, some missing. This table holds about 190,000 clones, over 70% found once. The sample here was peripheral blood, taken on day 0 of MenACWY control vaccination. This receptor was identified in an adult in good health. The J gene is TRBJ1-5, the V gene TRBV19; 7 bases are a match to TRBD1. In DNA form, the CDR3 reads TGTGCCAGTAGTATAGACAGGGGGAGGGATCAGCCCCAGCATTTT. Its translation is CASSIDRGRDQPQHF.